This TCR beta chain emerged from a study of blood T cell repertoires in COVID-19. The wider study: In each case, the material was cDNA or gDNA derived from T cells, B-cell-depleted T cells, or PBMCs.

In the authors' workflow: Nucleated cell counts were estimated from reference gene primer amplification. Clones were sequenced by immunoSEQ multiplex PCR, and TCRdb holds only the in-frame ones, with some missing. V, J and clone size are those of that table, while D and trimming were read from the DNA. The table records 120,000 to 150,000 clones, 75% to 85% of them present only once. The CDR3 has 17 amino acids. Germline loops: CDR1 LNHDA, CDR2 SQIVND (reference sequence). With V trimmed by 7 bases and J by 6 bases, 10 bases remained unmatched. The sequence derives from a man in his sixties with acute or convalescent COVID-19. The sample was peripheral blood. The chain carries TRBV19 and TRBJ2-3, with 16 bases lining up with TRBD2. CDR3 amino acids: CASKLLGLAGGPDTQYF. Here the CDR3 DNA reads TGTGCCAGTAAATTGTTGGGACTAGCGGGAGGGCCTGATACGCAGTATTTT.